Here is one T cell receptor (beta chain) with its context. Its target is unknown. This sample stems from a study of shared clonotypes between healthy human individuals. The protocol was immunoSEQ multiplex PCR, while the TCRdb copy is restricted to in-frame clones and leaves out a portion. The sample carries 2.3 million or so clones, approximately 95% recorded once. Study outcomes and limitations: Large depth notwithstanding, sorted-subset sequencing proved incomplete by rarefaction.

This TCR was recovered from a man aged 18 to 30 in good health. Some clones in this sample may be carry-over from other donors' samples. Sequenced material: naive CD4+ T cells from PBMCs. Subset of the sample: CD45RA+ positively selected.

The CDR3 DNA is TGTGCCAGCAGGACCTATGAAAAACTGTTTTTT. As protein: CASRTYEKLFF. The chain is built from TRBV2 and TRBJ1-4; D is unresolved. The V gene lost 6 bases and the J gene lost 6 bases, with 5 bases spanning the gap. CDR1 SNHLY and CDR2 FYNNEI come from the germline V gene. The CDR3 runs 11 residues.